The rows below give T cell receptor beta chains drawn from one sample of a study of type 1 regulatory T cells. TCRdb itself ran the reads through MiXCR, one entry per CDR3 protein. The data contain more than 3,000 distinct CDR3 sequences, 6.5% to 9% of them singletons. These TCRs are of unknown antigen specificity. Sequenced: cultured T cells, either the whole culture or a sorted T cell fraction (not recorded which). Receptor source: a human donor in good health. Each CDR3 is given with its conserved first and last residue. A D gene is named only where the DNA matches it firmly. Size is stated as once, few or many counts, or a class when the clone is expanded.

D	size	V	J	length	DNA	CDR3
TRBD2	medium-sized	TRBV5-1	TRBJ2-3	15	TGCGCCAGCAGCTTTATGATAGCGGGAGGAGATACGCAGTATTTT	CASSFMIAGGDTQYF
TRBD2	medium-sized	TRBV20-1	TRBJ2-7	14	TGCAGTGCTGGGGGACTACGGAACTCCTACGAGCAGTACTTC	CSAGGLRNSYEQYF
TRBD1	medium-sized	TRBV28	TRBJ1-1	12	TGTGCCAGCAGTTCGACAGGGGTTGAAGCTTTCTTT	CASSSTGVEAFF
TRBD1	medium-sized	TRBV29-1	TRBJ2-5	14	TGCAGCGTTGCTTTGGGACAGTTCCAAGAGACCCAGTACTTC	CSVALGQFQETQYF
TRBD1	medium-sized	TRBV7-2	TRBJ2-7	12	TGTGCCAGCAGCGGGACAGCCTACGAGCAGTACTTC	CASSGTAYEQYF
.	medium-sized	TRBV28	TRBJ1-2	14	TGTGCCAGCAGTGCGGGAGGGAGCGTATATGGCTACACCTTC	CASSAGGSVYGYTF
.	medium-sized	TRBV11-2	TRBJ2-7	12	TGTGCCAGCAGCTTAATCGGATACGAGCAGTACTTC	CASSLIGYEQYF
.	medium-sized	TRBV7-2	TRBJ2-1	12	TGTGCCAGCAGCTTAGGAGCGGCTGAGCAGTTCTTC	CASSLGAAEQFF
TRBD2	medium-sized	TRBV7-2	TRBJ2-1	15	TGTGCCAGCAGCTTAGCGCGGGGGAACTACAATGAGCAGTTCTTC	CASSLARGNYNEQFF
.	medium-sized	TRBV20-1	TRBJ2-6	13	TGCAGTGCTAGGACTGCCGGGGCCAACGTCCTGACTTTC	CSARTAGANVLTF
.	medium-sized	TRBV4-1	TRBJ2-3	14	TGCGCCAGCAGCCAAGAGGGTACCGCAGATACGCAGTATTTT	CASSQEGTADTQYF